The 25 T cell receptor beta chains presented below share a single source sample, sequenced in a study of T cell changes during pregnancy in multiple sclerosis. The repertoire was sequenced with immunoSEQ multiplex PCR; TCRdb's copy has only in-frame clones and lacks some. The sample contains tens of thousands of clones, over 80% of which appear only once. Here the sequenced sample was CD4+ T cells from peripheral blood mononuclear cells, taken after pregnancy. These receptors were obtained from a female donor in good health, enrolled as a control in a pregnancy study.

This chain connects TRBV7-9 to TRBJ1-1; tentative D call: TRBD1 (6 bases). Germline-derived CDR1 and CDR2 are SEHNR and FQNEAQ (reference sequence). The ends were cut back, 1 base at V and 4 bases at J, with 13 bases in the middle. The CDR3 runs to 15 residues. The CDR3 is CASSLGLGAGTEAFF. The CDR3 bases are TGTGCCAGCAGCTTAGGTCTGGGGGCCGGCACTGAAGCTTTCTTT.

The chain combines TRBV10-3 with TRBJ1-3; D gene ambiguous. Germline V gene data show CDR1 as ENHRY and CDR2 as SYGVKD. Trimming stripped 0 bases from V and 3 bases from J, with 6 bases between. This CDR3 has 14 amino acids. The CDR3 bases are TGTGCCATCAGTGAGTCAGCTGGTGGAAACACCATATATTTT. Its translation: CAISESAGGNTIYF.

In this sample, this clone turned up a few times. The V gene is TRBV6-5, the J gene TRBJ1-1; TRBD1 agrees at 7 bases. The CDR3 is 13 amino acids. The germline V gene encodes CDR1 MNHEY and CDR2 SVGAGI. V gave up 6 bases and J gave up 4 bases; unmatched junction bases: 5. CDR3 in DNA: TGTGCCAGCAGAACAGGGGAGGTCACTGAAGCTTTCTTT. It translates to CASRTGEVTEAFF.

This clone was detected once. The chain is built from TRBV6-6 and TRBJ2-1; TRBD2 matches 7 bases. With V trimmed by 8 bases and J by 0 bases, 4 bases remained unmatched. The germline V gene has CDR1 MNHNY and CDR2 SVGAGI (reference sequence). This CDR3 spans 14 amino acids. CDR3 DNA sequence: TGTGCCAGCGGGGGGGGGTCCTCCTACAATGAGCAGTTCTTC. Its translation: CASGGGSSYNEQFF.

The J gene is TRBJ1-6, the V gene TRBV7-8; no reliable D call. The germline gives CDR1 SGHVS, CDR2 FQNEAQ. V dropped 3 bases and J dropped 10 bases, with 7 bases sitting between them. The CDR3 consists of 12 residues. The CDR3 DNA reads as TGTGCCAGCAGCTTCGAACGGTCACCCCTCCACTTT. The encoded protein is CASSFERSPLHF.

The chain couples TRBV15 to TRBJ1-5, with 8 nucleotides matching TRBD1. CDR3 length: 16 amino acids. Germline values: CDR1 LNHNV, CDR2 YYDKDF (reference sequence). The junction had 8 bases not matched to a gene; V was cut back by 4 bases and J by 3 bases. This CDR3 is CATSTLGQGDNQPQHF. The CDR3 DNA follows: TGTGCCACCAGCACCCTCGGACAGGGAGACAATCAGCCCCAGCATTTT.

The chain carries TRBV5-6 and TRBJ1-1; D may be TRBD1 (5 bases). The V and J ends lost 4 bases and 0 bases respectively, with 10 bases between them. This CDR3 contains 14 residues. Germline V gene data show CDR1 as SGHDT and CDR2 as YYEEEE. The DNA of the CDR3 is TGTGCCAGCAGCCGGGGACTGATGAACACTGAAGCTTTCTTT. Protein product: CASSRGLMNTEAFF.

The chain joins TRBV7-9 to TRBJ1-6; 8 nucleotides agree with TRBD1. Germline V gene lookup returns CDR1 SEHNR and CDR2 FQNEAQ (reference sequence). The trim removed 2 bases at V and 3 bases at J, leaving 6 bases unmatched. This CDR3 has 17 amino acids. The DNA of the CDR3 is TGTGCCAGCAGCTTAAAAACAGGGGGGGTCTATAATTCACCCCTCCACTTT. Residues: CASSLKTGGVYNSPLHF.

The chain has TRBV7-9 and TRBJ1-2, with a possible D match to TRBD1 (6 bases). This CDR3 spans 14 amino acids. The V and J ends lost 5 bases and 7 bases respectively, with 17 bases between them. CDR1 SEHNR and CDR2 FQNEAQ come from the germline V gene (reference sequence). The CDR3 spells CASSEHRETGGYTF. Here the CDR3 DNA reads TGTGCCAGCAGCGAGCACAGGGAAACGGGTGGCTACACCTTC.

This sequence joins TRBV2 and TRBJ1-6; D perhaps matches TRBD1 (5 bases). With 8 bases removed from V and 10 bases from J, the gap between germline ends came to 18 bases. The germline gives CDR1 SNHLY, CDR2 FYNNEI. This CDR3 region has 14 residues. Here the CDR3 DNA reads TGTGCCAGCCAGGGTTGGCAGGGTGGCTCACCCCTCCACTTT. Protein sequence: CASQGWQGGSPLHF.

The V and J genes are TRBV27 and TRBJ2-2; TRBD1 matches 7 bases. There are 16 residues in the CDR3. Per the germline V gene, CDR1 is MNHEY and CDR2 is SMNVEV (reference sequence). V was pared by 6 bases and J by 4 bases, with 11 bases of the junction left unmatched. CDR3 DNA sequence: TGTGCCAGCAGAACTTCCGGGACAGCGATCACCGGGGAGCTGTTTTTT. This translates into CASRTSGTAITGELFF.

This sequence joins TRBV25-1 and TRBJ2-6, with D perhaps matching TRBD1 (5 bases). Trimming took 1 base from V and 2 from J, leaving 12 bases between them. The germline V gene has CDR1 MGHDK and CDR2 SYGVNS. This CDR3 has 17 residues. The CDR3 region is CASSESPGNTGANVLTF. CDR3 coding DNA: TGTGCCAGCAGTGAATCTCCAGGGAACACTGGGGCCAACGTCCTGACTTTC.

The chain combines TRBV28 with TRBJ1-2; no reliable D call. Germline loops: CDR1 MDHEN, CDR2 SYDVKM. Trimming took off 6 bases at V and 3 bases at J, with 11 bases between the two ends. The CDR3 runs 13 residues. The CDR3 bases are TGTGCCAGCAGCCGCCACATACACTATGGCTACACCTTC. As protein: CASSRHIHYGYTF.

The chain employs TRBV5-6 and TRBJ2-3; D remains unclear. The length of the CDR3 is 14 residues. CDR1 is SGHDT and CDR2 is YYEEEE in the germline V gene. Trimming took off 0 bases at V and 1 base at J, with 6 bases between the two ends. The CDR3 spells CASSLGAGTDTQYF. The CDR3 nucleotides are TGTGCCAGCAGCTTGGGGGCTGGCACAGATACGCAGTATTTT.

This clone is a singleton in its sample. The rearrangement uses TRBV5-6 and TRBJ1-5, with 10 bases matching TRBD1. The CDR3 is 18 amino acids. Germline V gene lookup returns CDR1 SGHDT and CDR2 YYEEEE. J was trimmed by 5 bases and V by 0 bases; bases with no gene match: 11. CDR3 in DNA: TGTGCCAGCAGCTTGGGACCTCGGGGACAGGGGATGCATCAGCCCCAGCATTTT. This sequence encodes CASSLGPRGQGMHQPQHF.

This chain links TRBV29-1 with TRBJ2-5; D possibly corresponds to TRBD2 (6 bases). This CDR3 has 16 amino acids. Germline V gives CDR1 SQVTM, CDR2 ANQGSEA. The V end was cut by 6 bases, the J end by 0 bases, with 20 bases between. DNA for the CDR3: TGCAGCGTCCCTGGTGGGGGACTCTTGTACCAAGAGACCCAGTACTTC. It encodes CSVPGGGLLYQETQYF.

The CDR3 coding sequence is TGTGCCAGCAGCCAACAGGTGTCCGAGCCCCAGCATTTT. This encodes CASSQQVSEPQHF. V usage is TRBV4-2 and J usage is TRBJ1-5; no firm D call. In germline, CDR1 is LGHNA, CDR2 YNFKEQ. With 2 bases removed from V and 8 bases from J, the gap between germline ends came to 10 bases. The CDR3 is 13 amino acids.

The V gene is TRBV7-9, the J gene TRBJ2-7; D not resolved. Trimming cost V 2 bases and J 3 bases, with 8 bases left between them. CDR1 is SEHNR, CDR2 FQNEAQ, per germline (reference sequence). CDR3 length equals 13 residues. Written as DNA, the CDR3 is TGTGCCAGCAGCTTAAATCCCCGCTACGAGCAGTACTTC. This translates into CASSLNPRYEQYF.

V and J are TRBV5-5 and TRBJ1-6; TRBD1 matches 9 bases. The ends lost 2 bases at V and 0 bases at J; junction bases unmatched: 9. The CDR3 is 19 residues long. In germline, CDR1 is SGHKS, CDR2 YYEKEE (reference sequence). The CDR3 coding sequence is TGTGCCAGCAGCTTACGATCGGGACAGGGAAGCTCCTATAATTCACCCCTCCACTTT. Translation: CASSLRSGQGSSYNSPLHF.

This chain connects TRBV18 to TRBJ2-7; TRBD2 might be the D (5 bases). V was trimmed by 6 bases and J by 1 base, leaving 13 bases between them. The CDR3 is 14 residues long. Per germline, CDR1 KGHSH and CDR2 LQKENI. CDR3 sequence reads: CASSPLEDSYEQYF. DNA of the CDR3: TGTGCCAGCTCGCCGCTGGAGGATTCCTACGAGCAGTACTTC.

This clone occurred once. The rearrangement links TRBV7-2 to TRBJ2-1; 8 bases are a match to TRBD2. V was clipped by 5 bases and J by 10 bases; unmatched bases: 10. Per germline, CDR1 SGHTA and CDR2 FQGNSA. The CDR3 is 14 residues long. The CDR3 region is CASSPTGGPGEQFF. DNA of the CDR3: TGTGCCAGCAGCCCCACGGGGGGGCCAGGCGAGCAGTTCTTC.

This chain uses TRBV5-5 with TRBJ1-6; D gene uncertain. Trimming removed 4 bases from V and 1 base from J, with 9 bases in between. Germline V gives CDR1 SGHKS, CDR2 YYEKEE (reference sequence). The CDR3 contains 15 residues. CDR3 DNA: TGTGCCAGCAGCGCTGCGGCTTCCTATAATTCACCCCTCCACTTT. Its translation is CASSAAASYNSPLHF.

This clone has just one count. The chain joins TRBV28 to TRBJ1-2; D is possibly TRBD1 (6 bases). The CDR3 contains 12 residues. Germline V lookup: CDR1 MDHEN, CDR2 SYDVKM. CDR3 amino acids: CGNWARGYGYTF. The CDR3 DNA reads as TGTGGGAACTGGGCCAGGGGCTATGGCTACACCTTC.

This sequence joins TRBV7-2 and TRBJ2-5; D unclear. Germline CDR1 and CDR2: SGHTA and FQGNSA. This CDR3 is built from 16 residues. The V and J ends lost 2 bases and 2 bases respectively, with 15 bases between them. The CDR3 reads CASSLLAGHLQETQYF. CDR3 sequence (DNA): TGTGCCAGCAGCTTATTGGCAGGCCACCTTCAAGAGACCCAGTACTTC.

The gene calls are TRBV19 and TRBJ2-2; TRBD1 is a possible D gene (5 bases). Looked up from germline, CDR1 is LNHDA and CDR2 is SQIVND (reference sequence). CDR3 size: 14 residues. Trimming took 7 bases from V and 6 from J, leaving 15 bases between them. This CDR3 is CASTRSGKAGELFF. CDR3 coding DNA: TGTGCCAGTACACGGTCAGGGAAGGCCGGGGAGCTGTTTTTT.